This T cell receptor beta chain was sequenced in a study of T cell repertoires in cytomegalovirus infection. TCRdb passed the reads through MiXCR, listing each CDR3 protein once. The sample carries around 450,000 distinct CDR3 sequences, about 10% recorded once. This clonotype was seen ten or more times. This CDR3 spans 14 amino acids. The V gene lost 2 bases and the J gene lost 6 bases, with 11 bases spanning the gap. Germline CDR1 is MNHEY and CDR2 is SVGEGT. The specimen sequenced was PBMCs. This TCR was recovered from a human donor in good health (CMV status not recorded). Some clones in this sample may be carry-over from other donors' samples. The V gene is TRBV6-2 or TRBV6-3, the J gene TRBJ2-1; D remains ambiguous. The CDR3 reads CASSYRVAANEQFF. In DNA form, the CDR3 reads TGTGCCAGCAGTTACAGGGTAGCTGCCAATGAGCAGTTCTTC.